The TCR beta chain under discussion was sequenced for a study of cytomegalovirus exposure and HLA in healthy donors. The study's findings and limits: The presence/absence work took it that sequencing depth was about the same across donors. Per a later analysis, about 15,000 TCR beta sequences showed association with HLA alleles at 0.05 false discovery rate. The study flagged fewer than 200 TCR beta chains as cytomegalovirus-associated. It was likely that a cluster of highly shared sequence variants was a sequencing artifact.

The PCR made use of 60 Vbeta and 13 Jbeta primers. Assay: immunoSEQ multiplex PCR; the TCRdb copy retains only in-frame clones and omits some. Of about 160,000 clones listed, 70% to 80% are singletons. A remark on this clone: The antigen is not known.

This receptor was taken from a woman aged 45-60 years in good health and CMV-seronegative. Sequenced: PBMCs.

For the CDR3, the DNA is TGTGCCAGCAGCCCCAGAAGCTCCTACGAGCAGTACTTC. It specifies CASSPRSSYEQYF. The V and J genes are TRBV27 and TRBJ2-7; D is ambiguous. V lost 6 bases, J lost 0 bases, and 9 bases lay in between. CDR3 length: 13 residues. From germline, CDR1 is MNHEY and CDR2 SMNVEV (reference sequence).